The clone carrying this TCR beta chain was detected only a few times. This sample is part of a study of cytomegalovirus exposure and HLA in healthy donors. PCR amplification relied on 60 Vbeta primers (plus 13 Jbeta primers). Sequencing used immunoSEQ multiplex PCR; TCRdb keeps in-frame clones, though not all of them. The table records 150,000 to 200,000 clones, roughly four fifths of them present only once. The sequenced material came from PBMCs. This TCR derives from a man in his forties in good health and CMV-seropositive.

The CDR3 sequence is CASSVGQVPGDTIYF. The CDR3 DNA is TGTGCCAGCTCAGTCGGACAGGTACCCGGAGACACCATATATTTT. The chain carries TRBV18 and TRBJ1-3; TRBD1 matches at 7 bases. Trimming removed 5 bases from V and 8 bases from J; junction bases left unmatched: 12. This CDR3 has 15 residues. The germline V gene has CDR1 KGHSH and CDR2 LQKENI.